What follows are 17 T cell receptor beta chains derived from one specimen sequenced in a study of Graves' ophthalmopathy and Graves' hyperthyroidism. Amplification of the TCR beta CDR3 regions used RNA transcripts (as template). The library came from an HTBI-primed first-round RT-PCR and a second-round multiplex PCR. TCRdb reprocessed the multiplex PCR reads with MiXCR, giving one entry per CDR3 protein. The sample contains about 390,000 distinct CDR3 sequences, 17% of which appear only once. The sequencing input was peripheral blood. The receptor set was obtained from an adult woman with stable Graves' hyperthyroidism.

This clonotype was seen at least ten times. The CDR3 region has the DNA TGTGCCAGCAGCCTACCGGGACAGGGGTTGAGCAATCAGCCCCAGCATTTT. Its translation: CASSLPGQGLSNQPQHF. V is TRBV28 and J is TRBJ1-5; 10 nucleotides agree with TRBD1. Losses at the gene ends were 6 bases for V and 1 base for J; bases not matched to a gene: 9. Germline CDR1 MDHEN, CDR2 SYDVKM. The CDR3 runs 17 residues.

This clonotype was seen at least ten times. This chain links TRBV6-2 or TRBV6-3 with TRBJ1-5; D may be TRBD1 (6 bases). The ends were cut back, 8 bases at V and 0 bases at J, with 26 bases in the middle. This CDR3 is built from 19 residues. Germline CDR1 reads MNHEY; CDR2 reads SVGEGT. The CDR3 DNA reads as TGTGCCAGCCGCCCCACCGGTCTCAGGGGACCTTATAGCAATCAGCCCCAGCATTTT. This codes for CASRPTGLRGPYSNQPQHF.

As to this clonotype: The germline gene is not matched at one end of the junction; a read error may be the cause. The genes are TRBV19 and TRBJ1-1; TRBD1 aligns across 9 bases. The germline V gene encodes CDR1 LNHDA and CDR2 SQIVND (reference sequence). This CDR3 has 14 residues. The chain's CDR3 is CASSRQGVGTEACF. The CDR3 coding sequence is TGTGCCAGTAGTAGACAGGGGGTCGGAACTGAAGCTTGCTTT. The full variable domain, rest sourced from reference TRBV19 and TRBJ1-1, is DGGITQSPKYLFRKEGQNVTLSCEQNLNHDAMYWYRQDPGQGLRLIYYSQIVNDFQKGDIAEGYSVSREKKESFPLTVTSAQKNPTAFYLCASSRQGVGTEACFGQGTRLTVV.

In this sample, this clonotype turned up many times. The chain joins TRBV12-5 to TRBJ2-7, with 9 bases aligning to TRBD1. V trimming: 1 base; J trimming: 2 bases; junction bases outside the gene matches: 3. The CDR3 is 15 residues long. The V gene's germline CDR1 is LGHNT and CDR2 FRNRAP. The DNA of the CDR3 is TGTGCTAGTGGTTTGGGGACAGGGGAAACCTACGAGCAGTACTTC. This encodes CASGLGTGETYEQYF. The full variable domain, with the rest looked up from reference TRBV12-5 and TRBJ2-7, is DARVTQTPRHKVTEMGQEVTMRCQPILGHNTVFWYRQTMMQGLELLAYFRNRAPLDDSGMPKDRFSAEMPDATLATLKIQPSEPRDSAVYFCASGLGTGETYEQYFGPGTRLTVT.

This clonotype was seen at least ten times. This chain connects TRBV5-1 to TRBJ2-7, with D uncertain. The CDR3 is 11 residues long. The germline CDR1 and CDR2 sequences are SGHRS and YFSETQ. V lost 4 bases and J 7 bases, leaving 9 bases between the germline ends. CDR3 DNA: TGCGCCAGCAGCCTGAACGGGGAGCAGTACTTC. It yields the protein CASSLNGEQYF.

The table lists this clonotype with many counts. The V gene is TRBV12-3 or TRBV12-4, the J gene TRBJ2-7; 9 bases line up with TRBD1. CDR3 length: 15 residues. Germline trimming cut 7 bases from V and 1 base from J; bases unmatched to any gene: 8. The CDR3 protein is CASNTGGAFSYEQYF. DNA of the CDR3: TGTGCCAGCAATACAGGGGGCGCCTTTTCCTACGAGCAGTACTTC.

This clonotype showed up many times. This sequence joins TRBV20-1 and TRBJ1-1, with 7 bases fitting TRBD1. CDR1 and CDR2 from the germline V gene are DFQATT and SNEGSKA (reference sequence). The CDR3 covers 16 residues. The trim removed 2 bases at V and 4 bases at J, leaving 13 bases unmatched. CDR3 coding DNA: TGCAGTGCTAGAATGGCTAGACAGGGTATCGGCACTGAAGCTTTCTTT. Translated, it gives CSARMARQGIGTEAFF.

This clonotype was observed at least ten times. V gene TRBV20-1 combines with J gene TRBJ2-2, with 8 nucleotides matching TRBD1. The germline gives CDR1 DFQATT, CDR2 SNEGSKA (reference sequence). The V gene end was trimmed by 4 bases and the J gene end by 5 bases; junction bases not matched to a gene: 6. The CDR3 covers 14 residues. CDR3 bases: TGCAGTGCTACAGACAGGGGCGGTACCGGGGAGCTGTTTTTT. Residues: CSATDRGGTGELFF.

At least ten counts were recorded for this clonotype. The chain employs TRBV20-1 and TRBJ1-2, with D unclear. Germline CDR1 is DFQATT and CDR2 is SNEGSKA (reference sequence). The CDR3 contains 15 residues. Deletions cut 3 bases from V and 7 bases from J, with 21 bases between. The CDR3 sequence: CSASASGLLESGYTF. The CDR3 nucleotides are TGCAGTGCTAGCGCTTCGGGCCTCCTCGAATCTGGCTACACCTTC.

The CDR3 protein is CASRCRLAGGPVEQYF. The DNA for the CDR3 is TGTGCCAGCAGATGCAGACTAGCGGGAGGCCCAGTCGAGCAGTACTTC. This chain joins TRBV12-3 or TRBV12-4 and TRBJ2-7; 13 nucleotides align to TRBD2. There are 16 residues in the CDR3. V was pared by 6 bases and J by 6 bases, with 11 bases of the junction left unmatched.

In this sample, this clonotype turned up many times. V is TRBV12-3 or TRBV12-4 and J is TRBJ2-7; D gene uncertain. V was pared by 0 bases and J by 6 bases, with 12 bases between. The CDR3 totals 14 residues. The CDR3: CASSLAERTREQYF. The CDR3 DNA reads as TGTGCCAGCAGTTTAGCGGAAAGAACGCGCGAGCAGTACTTC.

With respect to this clonotype: One end of the junction is discordant with germline, which a read error may explain. V and J are TRBV4-1 and TRBJ2-7; 7 bases map to TRBD2. The germline V gene has CDR1 MGHRA and CDR2 YSYEKL. This CDR3 is 14 amino acids long. The CDR3 bases are TGCGCCAGCGGCCAAACAGCGGGGACCTACGAGCAGTACTTC. It codes for CASGQTAGTYEQYF.

This clonotype was recorded a few times. The rearrangement uses TRBV4-3 and TRBJ1-4, with D perhaps TRBD1 (6 bases). Per germline, CDR1 LGHNA and CDR2 YSLEER. This CDR3 is built from 16 residues. V lost 5 bases to trimming and J lost 0 bases, with 13 bases between them. The CDR3 region is CASSSRTDTTNEKLFF. CDR3 sequence (DNA): TGCGCCAGCAGCAGCAGGACAGACACAACTAATGAAAAACTGTTTTTT.

This clonotype was seen at least ten times. This chain uses TRBV13 with TRBJ2-7, with 8 bases lining up with TRBD1. With 1 base clipped from V and 4 bases from J, the junction kept 6 bases outside the gene matches. This CDR3 comprises 15 residues. Germline CDR1 PRHDT, CDR2 FYEKMQ (reference sequence). The CDR3 region is CASSLAGGSAYEQYF. CDR3 nucleotide sequence: TGTGCCAGCAGCTTAGCAGGGGGCAGTGCGTACGAGCAGTACTTC.

This clonotype was detected ten times or more. The V call is TRBV6-2 or TRBV6-3, the J call TRBJ2-3, with 10 bases lining up with TRBD2. The CDR3 contains 14 residues. J gave up 8 bases and V 7 bases, and 9 bases lay outside the gene matches. CDR1 and CDR2 (germline): MNHEY, SVGEGT. The CDR3 sequence is CASTSGSGRATQYF. The CDR3 nucleotides are TGTGCCAGCACCTCGGGGAGCGGGAGGGCTACGCAGTATTTT.

CDR3 DNA sequence: TGTGCCAGCAGCCAAACCGACGGAACCTACGAGCAGTACTTC. Its protein is CASSQTDGTYEQYF. The chain uses TRBV3-1 and TRBJ2-7; D not resolved. The CDR3 loop spans 14 amino acids. Germline V gene data show CDR1 as LGHDT and CDR2 as YNNKEL (reference sequence). Trimming cost V 2 bases and J 2 bases, with 10 bases left between them.

The gene calls are TRBV5-1 and TRBJ2-2; the D gene is possibly TRBD2 (6 bases). From germline, CDR1 is SGHRS and CDR2 YFSETQ. V lost 2 bases and J lost 1, with 9 bases in between. There are 15 residues in the CDR3. The CDR3, as DNA: TGCGCCAGCAGCTTAGGGCGGGAGAACACCGGGGAGCTGTTTTTT. Residues: CASSLGRENTGELFF.